This T cell receptor beta chain was observed in a study of cytomegalovirus exposure and HLA in healthy donors. Study background: A previous analysis identified approximately 110 million unique TCR beta sequences derived from 180 million or so T cells. Findings and caveats of the study: Later analysis revealed greater clonal expansion in HLA-associated TCR beta chains than in equally common others.

Worth noting for this clone: Antigen: not known.

Vbeta (60) and Jbeta (13) primers were used in the PCR. Using immunoSEQ multiplex PCR, the repertoire was profiled, and TCRdb retains in-frame clones only, with some absent. Of under 300,000 clones listed, about 90% are singletons. Germline loops: CDR1 MNHNS, CDR2 SASEGT. J was trimmed by 8 bases and V by 2 bases; bases with no gene match: 15. The CDR3 is 18 amino acids. The TCR originated in a girl aged 2 to 10 in good health and CMV-seronegative. Sequenced sample: PBMCs. The genes are TRBV6-1 and TRBJ1-2, with 12 bases lining up with TRBD1. CDR3 protein: CASSEWGTGGASGRGYTF. The CDR3 DNA follows: TGTGCCAGCAGTGAATGGGGGACAGGGGGCGCGAGTGGAAGAGGCTACACCTTC.